This paragraph covers one T cell receptor beta chain sequence. Its antigen is currently unknown. The ends were cut back, 0 bases at V and 3 bases at J, with 13 bases in the middle. Germline CDR1 and CDR2: SGHTS and YDEGEE. The CDR3 sequence is 16 residues long. This sample stems from a study of cytomegalovirus exposure and HLA in healthy donors. Broader study findings: Common viral pathogens seemed, in a later analysis, to connect with several of the most significant clusters. With later analysis, a missense DCLRE1C variant became linked to TCR beta V- and J-gene trimming.

PCR involved 60 Vbeta and 13 Jbeta primers. The method was immunoSEQ multiplex PCR; TCRdb's version includes in-frame clones alone and lacks a portion of them. The table records 150,000 to 200,000 clones, 60% to 85% of them present only once. The chain is built from TRBV5-8 and TRBJ1-5; TRBD1 is a possible D gene (6 bases). Sample: PBMCs. This TCR was sampled from a woman aged 45-65 years in good health and CMV-seropositive. As DNA, the CDR3 is TGTGCCAGCAGCTTGGGGGCAGGGGCTATCAATCAGCCCCAGCATTTT. Amino acid sequence: CASSLGAGAINQPQHF.